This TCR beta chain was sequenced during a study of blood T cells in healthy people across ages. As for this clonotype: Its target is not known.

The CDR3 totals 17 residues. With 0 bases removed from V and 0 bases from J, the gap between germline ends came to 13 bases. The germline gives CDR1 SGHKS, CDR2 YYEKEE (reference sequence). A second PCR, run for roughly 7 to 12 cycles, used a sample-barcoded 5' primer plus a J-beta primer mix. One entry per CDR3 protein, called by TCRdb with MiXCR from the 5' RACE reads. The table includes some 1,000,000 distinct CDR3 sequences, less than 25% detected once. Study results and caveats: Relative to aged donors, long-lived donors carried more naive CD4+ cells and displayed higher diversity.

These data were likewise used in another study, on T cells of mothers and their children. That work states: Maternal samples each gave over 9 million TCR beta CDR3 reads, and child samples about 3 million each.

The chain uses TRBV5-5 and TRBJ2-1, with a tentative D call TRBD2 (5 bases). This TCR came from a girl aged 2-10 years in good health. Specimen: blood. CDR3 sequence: CASSLGARVSSYNEQFF. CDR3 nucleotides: TGTGCCAGCAGCTTGGGTGCGCGGGTGAGCTCCTACAATGAGCAGTTCTTC.